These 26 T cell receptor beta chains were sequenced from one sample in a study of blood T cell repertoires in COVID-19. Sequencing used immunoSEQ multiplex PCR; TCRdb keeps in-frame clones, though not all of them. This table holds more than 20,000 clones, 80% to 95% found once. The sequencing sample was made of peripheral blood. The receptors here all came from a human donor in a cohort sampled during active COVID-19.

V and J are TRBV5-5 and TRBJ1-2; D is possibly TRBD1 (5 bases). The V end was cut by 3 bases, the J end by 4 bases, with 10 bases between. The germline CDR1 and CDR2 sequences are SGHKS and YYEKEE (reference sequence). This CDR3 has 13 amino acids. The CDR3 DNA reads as TGTGCCAGCAGCTCGACAGACCTCTATGGCTACACCTTC. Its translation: CASSSTDLYGYTF.

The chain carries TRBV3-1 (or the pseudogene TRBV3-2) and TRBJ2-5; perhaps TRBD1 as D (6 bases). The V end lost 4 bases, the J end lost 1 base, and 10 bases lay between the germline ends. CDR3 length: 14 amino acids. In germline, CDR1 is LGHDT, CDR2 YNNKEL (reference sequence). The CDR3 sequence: CASSPGHFQETQYF. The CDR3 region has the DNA TGTGCCAGCAGCCCGGGACATTTCCAAGAGACCCAGTACTTC.

The CDR3 sequence is CAWSFSGSYNEQFF. The CDR3 region has the DNA TGTGCCTGGAGTTTTAGCGGCTCCTACAATGAGCAGTTCTTC. V gene TRBV30 combines with J gene TRBJ2-1; D perhaps matches TRBD2 (6 bases). CDR1 and CDR2 (germline): GTSNPN, SVGIG (reference sequence). Trimming stripped 2 bases from V and 0 bases from J, with 8 bases between. The CDR3 spans 14 residues. Based on the CDR3 plus reference TRBV30 and TRBJ2-1, the full variable domain is SQTIHQWPATLVQPVGSPLSLECTVEGTSNPNLYWYRQAAGRGLQLLFYSVGIGQISSEVPQNLSASRPQDRQFILSSKKLLLSDSGFYLCAWSFSGSYNEQFFGPGTRLTVL.

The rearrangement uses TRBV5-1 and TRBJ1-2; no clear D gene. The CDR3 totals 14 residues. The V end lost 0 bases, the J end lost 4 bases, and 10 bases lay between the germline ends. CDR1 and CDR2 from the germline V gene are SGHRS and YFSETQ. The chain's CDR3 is CASSLDGEAYGYTF. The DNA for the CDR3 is TGCGCCAGCAGCTTGGACGGAGAAGCCTATGGCTACACCTTC.

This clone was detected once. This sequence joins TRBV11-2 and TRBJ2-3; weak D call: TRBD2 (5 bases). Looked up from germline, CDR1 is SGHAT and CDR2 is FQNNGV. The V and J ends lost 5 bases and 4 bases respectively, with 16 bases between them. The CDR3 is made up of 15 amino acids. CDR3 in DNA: TGTGCCAGCAGCCCCGAATTCTCGGAGGCAGATACGCAGTATTTT. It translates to CASSPEFSEADTQYF. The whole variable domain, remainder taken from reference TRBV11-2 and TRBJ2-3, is EAGVAQSPRYKIIEKRQSVAFWCNPISGHATLYWYQQILGQGPKLLIQFQNNGVVDDSQLPKDRFSAERLKGVDSTLKIQPAKLEDSAVYLCASSPEFSEADTQYFGPGTRLTVL.

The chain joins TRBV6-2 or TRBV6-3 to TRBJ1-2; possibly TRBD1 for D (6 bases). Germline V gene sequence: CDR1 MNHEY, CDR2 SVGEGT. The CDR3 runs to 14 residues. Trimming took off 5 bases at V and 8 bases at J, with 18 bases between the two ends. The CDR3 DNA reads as TGTGCCAGCAGTCACCGACAGGTGGGTGGCGGCTACACCTTC. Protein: CASSHRQVGGGYTF.

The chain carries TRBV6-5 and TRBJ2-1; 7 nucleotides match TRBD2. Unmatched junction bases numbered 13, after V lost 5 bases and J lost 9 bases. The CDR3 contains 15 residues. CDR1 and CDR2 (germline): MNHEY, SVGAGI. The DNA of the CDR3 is TGTGCCAGCAGTCCACCGGGGCGGGGGACGACTGAGCAGTTCTTC. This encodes CASSPPGRGTTEQFF.

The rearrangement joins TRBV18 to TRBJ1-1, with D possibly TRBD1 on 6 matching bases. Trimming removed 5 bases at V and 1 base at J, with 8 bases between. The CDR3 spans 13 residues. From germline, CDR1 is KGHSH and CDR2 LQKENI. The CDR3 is CASSEGQNTEAFF. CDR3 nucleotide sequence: TGTGCCAGCTCAGAGGGACAGAACACTGAAGCTTTCTTT.

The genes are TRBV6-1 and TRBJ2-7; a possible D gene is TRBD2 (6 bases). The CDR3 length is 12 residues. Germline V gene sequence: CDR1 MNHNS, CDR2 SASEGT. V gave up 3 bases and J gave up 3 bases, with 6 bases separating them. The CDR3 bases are TGTGCCAGCAGTGACGGGGGCTACGAGCAGTACTTC. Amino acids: CASSDGGYEQYF.

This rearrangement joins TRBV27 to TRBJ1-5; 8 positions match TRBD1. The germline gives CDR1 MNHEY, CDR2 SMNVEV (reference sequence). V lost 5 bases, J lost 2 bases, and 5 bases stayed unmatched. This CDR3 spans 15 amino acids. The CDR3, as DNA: TGTGCCAGCAGTCTCTCGACAGGGGGCAATCAGCCCCAGCATTTT. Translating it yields CASSLSTGGNQPQHF.

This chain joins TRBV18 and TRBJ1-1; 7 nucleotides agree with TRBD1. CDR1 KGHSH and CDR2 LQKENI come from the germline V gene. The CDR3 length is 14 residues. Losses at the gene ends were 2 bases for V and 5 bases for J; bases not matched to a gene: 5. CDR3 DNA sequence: TGTGCCAGCTCACCAGAGGGGGCTGGAACTGAAGCTTTCTTT. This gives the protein CASSPEGAGTEAFF.

CDR3 in amino acids: CASTGESYEQYF. The DNA for the CDR3 is TGTGCCAGCACGGGGGAGTCCTACGAGCAGTACTTC. The chain couples TRBV2 to TRBJ2-7; TRBD2 might be the D (6 bases). V lost 7 bases and J lost 1, with 8 bases in between. Germline V lookup: CDR1 SNHLY, CDR2 FYNNEI. The CDR3 extends over 12 amino acids.

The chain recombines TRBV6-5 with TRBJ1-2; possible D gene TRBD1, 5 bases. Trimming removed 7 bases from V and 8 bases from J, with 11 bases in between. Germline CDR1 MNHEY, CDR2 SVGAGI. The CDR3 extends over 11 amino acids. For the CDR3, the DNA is TGTGCCAGCACCCAGGGTCGCGGCTACACCTTC. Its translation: CASTQGRGYTF.

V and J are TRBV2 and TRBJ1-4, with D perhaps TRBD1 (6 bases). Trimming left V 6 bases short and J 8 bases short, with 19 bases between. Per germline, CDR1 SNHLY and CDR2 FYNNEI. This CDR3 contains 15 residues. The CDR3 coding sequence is TGTGCCAGCAGAAGAGCAGGGGCGAGATACGAAAAACTGTTTTTT. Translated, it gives CASRRAGARYEKLFF.

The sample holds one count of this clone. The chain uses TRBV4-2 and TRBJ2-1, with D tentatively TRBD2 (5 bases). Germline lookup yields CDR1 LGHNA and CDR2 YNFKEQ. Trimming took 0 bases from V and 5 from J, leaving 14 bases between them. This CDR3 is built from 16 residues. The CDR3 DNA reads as TGTGCCAGCAGCCAAGATGGTAGTATCGGGGACAATGAGCAGTTCTTC. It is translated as CASSQDGSIGDNEQFF.

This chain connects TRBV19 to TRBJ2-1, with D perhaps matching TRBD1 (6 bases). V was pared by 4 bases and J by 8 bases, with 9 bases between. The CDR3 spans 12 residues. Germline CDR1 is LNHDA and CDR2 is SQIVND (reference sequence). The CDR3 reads CASSRHRDEQFF. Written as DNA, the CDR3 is TGTGCCAGTAGTAGGCACAGGGATGAGCAGTTCTTC.

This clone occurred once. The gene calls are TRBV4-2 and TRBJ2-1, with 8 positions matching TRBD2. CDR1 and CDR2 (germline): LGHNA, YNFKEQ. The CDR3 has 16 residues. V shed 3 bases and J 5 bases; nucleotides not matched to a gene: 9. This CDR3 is CASSQGKLAVHNEQFF. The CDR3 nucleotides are TGTGCCAGCAGCCAGGGTAAACTAGCGGTACACAATGAGCAGTTCTTC.

The CDR3 DNA sequence: TGCGCCAGCAGCCAAGATATCTGGGTTACGGGGAAAATGAACACTGAAGCTTTCTTT. Its translation is CASSQDIWVTGKMNTEAFF. The V gene is TRBV4-1, the J gene TRBJ1-1; D remains unclear. CDR1 and CDR2 from the germline V gene are MGHRA and YSYEKL. V lost 0 bases, J lost 0 bases, and 20 bases lay in between. The CDR3 consists of 19 residues.

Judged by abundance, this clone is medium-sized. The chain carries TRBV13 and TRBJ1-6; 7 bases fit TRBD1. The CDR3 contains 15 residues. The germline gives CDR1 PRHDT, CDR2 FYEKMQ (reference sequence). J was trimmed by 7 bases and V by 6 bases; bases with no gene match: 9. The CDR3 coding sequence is TGTGCCAGCAGGAGTAAGGGGGCTTGGAATTCACCCCTCCACTTT. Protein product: CASRSKGAWNSPLHF. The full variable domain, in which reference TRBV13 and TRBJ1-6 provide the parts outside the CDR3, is AAGVIQSPRHLIKEKRETATLKCYPIPRHDTVYWYQQGPGQDPQFLISFYEKMQSDKGSIPDRFSAQQFSDYHSELNMSSLELGDSALYFCASRSKGAWNSPLHFGNGTRLTVT.

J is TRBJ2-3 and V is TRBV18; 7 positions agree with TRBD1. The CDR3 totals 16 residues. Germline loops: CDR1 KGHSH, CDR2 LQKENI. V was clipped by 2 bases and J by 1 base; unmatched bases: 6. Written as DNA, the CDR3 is TGTGCCAGCTCACCAGTCGGTACAGGGGGCACAGATACGCAGTATTTT. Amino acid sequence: CASSPVGTGGTDTQYF. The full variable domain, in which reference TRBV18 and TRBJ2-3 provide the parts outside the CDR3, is NAGVMQNPRHLVRRRGQEARLRCSPMKGHSHVYWYRQLPEEGLKFMVYLQKENIIDESGMPKERFSAEFPKEGPSILRIQQVVRGDSAAYFCASSPVGTGGTDTQYFGPGTRLTVL.

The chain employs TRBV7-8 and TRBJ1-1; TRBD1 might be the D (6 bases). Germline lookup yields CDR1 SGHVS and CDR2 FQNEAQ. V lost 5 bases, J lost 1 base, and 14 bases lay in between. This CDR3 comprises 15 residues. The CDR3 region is CASSIQGQANTEAFF. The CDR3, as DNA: TGTGCCAGCAGCATCCAGGGGCAGGCGAACACTGAAGCTTTCTTT.

Here the CDR3 DNA reads TGTGCCAGCAGCCACCGACAGTCCGAACCCCGCCGATCCATTGGCGCTTTCTTT. Its protein product is CASSHRQSEPRRSIGAFF. This chain joins TRBV9 and TRBJ1-1; D perhaps matches TRBD1 (5 bases). Trimming took 4 bases from V and 11 from J, leaving 33 bases between them. The CDR3 consists of 18 residues. Looked up from germline, CDR1 is SGDLS and CDR2 is YYNGEE.

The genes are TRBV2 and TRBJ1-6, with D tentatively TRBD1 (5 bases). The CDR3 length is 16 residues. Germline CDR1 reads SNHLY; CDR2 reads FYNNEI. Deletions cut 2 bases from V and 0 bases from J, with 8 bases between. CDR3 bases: TGTGCCAGCAGTGAACCCGACAGCTCCTATAATTCACCCCTCCACTTT. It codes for CASSEPDSSYNSPLHF.

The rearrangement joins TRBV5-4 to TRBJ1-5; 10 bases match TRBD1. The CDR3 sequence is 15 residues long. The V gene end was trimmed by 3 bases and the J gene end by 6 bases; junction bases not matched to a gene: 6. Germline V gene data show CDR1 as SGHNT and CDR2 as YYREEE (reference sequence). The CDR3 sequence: CASSWGTGEGQPQHF. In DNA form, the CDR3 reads TGTGCCAGCAGCTGGGGGACAGGGGAAGGTCAGCCCCAGCATTTT.

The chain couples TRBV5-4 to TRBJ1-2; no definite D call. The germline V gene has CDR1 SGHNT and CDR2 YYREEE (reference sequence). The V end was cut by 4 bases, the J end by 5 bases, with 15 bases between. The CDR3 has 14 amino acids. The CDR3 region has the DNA TGTGCCAGCAGCCCGGGCGGGATTGGGTATGGCTACACCTTC. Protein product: CASSPGGIGYGYTF. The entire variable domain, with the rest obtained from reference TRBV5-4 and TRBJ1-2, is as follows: ETGVTQSPTHLIKTRGQQVTLRCSSQSGHNTVSWYQQALGQGPQFIFQYYREEENGRGNFPPRFSGLQFPNYSSELNVNALELDDSALYLCASSPGGIGYGYTFGSGTRLTVV.

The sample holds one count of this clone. The CDR3 DNA sequence: TGCGCCAGCAGTCTTGACAGGGGGCTAGGAGGCTACACCTTC. Translation: CASSLDRGLGGYTF. The chain carries TRBV4-1 and TRBJ1-2, with TRBD1 matching over 10 bases. The CDR3 sequence is 14 residues long. From germline, CDR1 is MGHRA and CDR2 YSYEKL. The ends lost 6 bases at V and 8 bases at J; junction bases unmatched: 9.